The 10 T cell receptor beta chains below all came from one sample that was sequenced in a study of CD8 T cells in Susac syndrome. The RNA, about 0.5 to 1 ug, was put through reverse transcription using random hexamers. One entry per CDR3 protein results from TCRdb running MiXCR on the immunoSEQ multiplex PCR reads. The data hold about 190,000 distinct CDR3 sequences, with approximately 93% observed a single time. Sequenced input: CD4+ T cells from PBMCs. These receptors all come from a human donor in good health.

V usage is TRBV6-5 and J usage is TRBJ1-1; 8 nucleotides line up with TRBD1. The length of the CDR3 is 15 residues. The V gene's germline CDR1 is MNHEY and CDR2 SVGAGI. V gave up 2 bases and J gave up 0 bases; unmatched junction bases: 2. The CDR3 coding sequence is TGTGCCAGCAGTTACCCGACAGGGGTGAACACTGAAGCTTTCTTT. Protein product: CASSYPTGVNTEAFF.

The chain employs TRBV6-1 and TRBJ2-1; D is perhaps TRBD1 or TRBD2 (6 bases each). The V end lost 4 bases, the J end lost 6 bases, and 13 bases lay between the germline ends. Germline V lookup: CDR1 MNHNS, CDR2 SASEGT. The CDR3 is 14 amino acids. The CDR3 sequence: CASSVVGGPNEQFF. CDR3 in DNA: TGTGCCAGCAGTGTAGTTGGGGGGCCCAATGAGCAGTTCTTC.

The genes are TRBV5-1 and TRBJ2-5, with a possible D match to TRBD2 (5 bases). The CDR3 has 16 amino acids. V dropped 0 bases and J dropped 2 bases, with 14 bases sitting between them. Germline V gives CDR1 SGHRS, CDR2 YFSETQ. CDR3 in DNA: TGCGCCAGCAGCTTGGCCGGGGTCGCGTATCAAGAGACCCAGTACTTC. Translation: CASSLAGVAYQETQYF.

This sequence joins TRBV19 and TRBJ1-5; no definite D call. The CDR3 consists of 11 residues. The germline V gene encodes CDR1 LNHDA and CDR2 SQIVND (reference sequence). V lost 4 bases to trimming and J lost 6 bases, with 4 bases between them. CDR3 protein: CASSRGQPQHF. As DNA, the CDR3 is TGTGCCAGTAGTAGAGGTCAGCCCCAGCATTTT.

Here the CDR3 DNA reads TGCGCCAGCAGTCAACTTACCGGGACAGCTCAGAGTATGAACACTGAAGCTTTCTTT. Residues: CASSQLTGTAQSMNTEAFF. The gene calls are TRBV23-1 and TRBJ1-1, with 7 positions matching TRBD1. TRBV23-1 is an open reading frame whose function is uncertain. CDR3 length: 19 amino acids. The trim removed 2 bases at V and 0 bases at J, leaving 15 bases unmatched.

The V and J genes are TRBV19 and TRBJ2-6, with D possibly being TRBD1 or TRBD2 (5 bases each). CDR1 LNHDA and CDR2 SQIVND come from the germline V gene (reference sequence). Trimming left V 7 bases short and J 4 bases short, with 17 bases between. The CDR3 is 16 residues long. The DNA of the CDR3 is TGTGCCAGTAATGCTGATCCAGGGACCGGGGCCAACGTCCTGACTTTC. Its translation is CASNADPGTGANVLTF. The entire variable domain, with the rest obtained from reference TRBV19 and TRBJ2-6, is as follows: DGGITQSPKYLFRKEGQNVTLSCEQNLNHDAMYWYRQDPGQGLRLIYYSQIVNDFQKGDIAEGYSVSREKKESFPLTVTSAQKNPTAFYLCASNADPGTGANVLTFGAGSRLTVL.

Here the CDR3 DNA reads TGCAGCGTTACAGGGGCAGATACGCAGTATTTT. It translates to CSVTGADTQYF. The chain couples TRBV29-1 to TRBJ2-3, with 7 nucleotides matching TRBD1. V gave up 5 bases and J gave up 4 bases; unmatched junction bases: 0. Germline V gene data show CDR1 as SQVTM and CDR2 as ANQGSEA. This CDR3 is 11 amino acids long.

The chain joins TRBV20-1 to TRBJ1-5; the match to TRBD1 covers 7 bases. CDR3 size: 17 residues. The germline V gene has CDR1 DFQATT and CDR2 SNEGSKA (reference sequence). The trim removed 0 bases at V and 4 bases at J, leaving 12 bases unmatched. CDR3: CSARDSRGPVGNQPQHF. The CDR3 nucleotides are TGCAGTGCTAGAGATAGTAGGGGGCCGGTCGGAAATCAGCCCCAGCATTTT.

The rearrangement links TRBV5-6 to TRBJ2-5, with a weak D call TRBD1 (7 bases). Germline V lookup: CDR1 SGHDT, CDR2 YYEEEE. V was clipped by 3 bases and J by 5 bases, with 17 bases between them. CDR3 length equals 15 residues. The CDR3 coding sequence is TGTGCCAGCAGCTGGAGGGTCTCAGGGGGGGAGACCCAGTACTTC. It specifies CASSWRVSGGETQYF. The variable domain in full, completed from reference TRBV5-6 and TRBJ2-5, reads DAGVTQSPTHLIKTRGQQVTLRCSPKSGHDTVSWYQQALGQGPQFIFQYYEEEERQRGNFPDRFSGHQFPNYSSELNVNALLLGDSALYLCASSWRVSGGETQYFGPGTRLLVL.

The CDR3 is CASSAGQGNYEQYF. CDR3 in DNA: TGTGCCAGCAGTGCGGGACAGGGAAACTACGAGCAGTACTTC. The chain has TRBV2 and TRBJ2-7; 9 nucleotides match TRBD1. Germline-derived CDR1 and CDR2 are SNHLY and FYNNEI. The CDR3 spans 14 residues. Trimming took 4 bases from V and 3 from J; bases not matched to a gene: 4. Complete variable domain (other parts from reference TRBV2 and TRBJ2-7): EPEVTQTPSHQVTQMGQEVILRCVPISNHLYFYWYRQILGQKVEFLVSFYNNEISEKSEIFDDQFSVERPDGSNFTLKIRSTKLEDSAMYFCASSAGQGNYEQYFGPGTRLTVT.